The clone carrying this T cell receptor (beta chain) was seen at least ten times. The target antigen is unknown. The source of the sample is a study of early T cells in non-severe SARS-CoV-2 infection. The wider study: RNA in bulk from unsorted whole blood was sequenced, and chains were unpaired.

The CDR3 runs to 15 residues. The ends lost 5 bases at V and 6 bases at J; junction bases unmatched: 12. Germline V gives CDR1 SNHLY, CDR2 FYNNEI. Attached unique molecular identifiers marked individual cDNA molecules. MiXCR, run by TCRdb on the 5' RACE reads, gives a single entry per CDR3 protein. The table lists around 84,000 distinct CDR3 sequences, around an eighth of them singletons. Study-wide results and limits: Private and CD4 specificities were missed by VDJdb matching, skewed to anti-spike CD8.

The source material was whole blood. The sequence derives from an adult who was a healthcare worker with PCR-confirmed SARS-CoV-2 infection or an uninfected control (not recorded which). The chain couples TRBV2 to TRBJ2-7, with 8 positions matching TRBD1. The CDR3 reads CASSYRTGRISEQYF. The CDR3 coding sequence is TGTGCCAGCAGTTACCGGACAGGGCGGATTTCCGAGCAGTACTTC.